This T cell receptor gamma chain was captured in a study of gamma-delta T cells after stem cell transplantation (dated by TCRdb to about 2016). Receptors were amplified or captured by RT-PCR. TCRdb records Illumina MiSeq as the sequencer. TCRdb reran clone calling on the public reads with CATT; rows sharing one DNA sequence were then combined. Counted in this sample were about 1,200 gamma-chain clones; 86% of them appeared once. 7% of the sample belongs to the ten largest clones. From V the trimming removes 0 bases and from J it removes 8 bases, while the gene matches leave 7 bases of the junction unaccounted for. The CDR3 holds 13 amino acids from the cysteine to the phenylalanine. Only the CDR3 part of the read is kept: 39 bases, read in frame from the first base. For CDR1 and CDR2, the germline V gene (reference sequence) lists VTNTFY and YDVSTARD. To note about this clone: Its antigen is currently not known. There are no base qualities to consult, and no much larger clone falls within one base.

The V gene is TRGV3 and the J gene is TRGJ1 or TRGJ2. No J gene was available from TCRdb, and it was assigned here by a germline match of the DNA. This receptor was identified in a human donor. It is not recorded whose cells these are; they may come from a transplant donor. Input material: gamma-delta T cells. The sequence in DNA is TGTGCCACCTGGGACAGGCTAGGGGATAAGAAACTCTTT. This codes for CATWDRLGDKKLF.